The present T cell receptor beta chain was sequenced within a study of cytomegalovirus exposure and HLA in healthy donors. Donors sampled were nominally healthy, though unrecorded immune exposures were likely. Germline-derived CDR1 and CDR2 are MNHNS and SASEGT. V trimming: 0 bases; J trimming: 5 bases; junction bases outside the gene matches: 16. This CDR3 region has 19 residues. Study results and limitations: Sequence variants that were highly shared formed a cluster that was likely a sequencing artifact. A prior analysis recorded that most TCR beta V segments were productive about 87% or about 30% of the time. The authors assumed roughly uniform sequencing depth across donors for presence/absence analyses.

Points on this clone: Antigen: not known.

PCR used 60 Vbeta primers and 13 Jbeta primers. Clones were sequenced by immunoSEQ multiplex PCR, and TCRdb holds only the in-frame ones, with some missing. Of more than 110,000 clones in the sample, roughly four fifths were seen once. The clonotype originates from a human donor in good health. The source material was PBMCs. J is TRBJ2-5 and V is TRBV6-1; TRBD2 matches at 9 bases. The CDR3 DNA sequence: TGTGCCAGCAGTGAAGCGCGGCGGGGGGGCCTTATTGGGCAGGAGACCCAGTACTTC. The encoded protein is CASSEARRGGLIGQETQYF.